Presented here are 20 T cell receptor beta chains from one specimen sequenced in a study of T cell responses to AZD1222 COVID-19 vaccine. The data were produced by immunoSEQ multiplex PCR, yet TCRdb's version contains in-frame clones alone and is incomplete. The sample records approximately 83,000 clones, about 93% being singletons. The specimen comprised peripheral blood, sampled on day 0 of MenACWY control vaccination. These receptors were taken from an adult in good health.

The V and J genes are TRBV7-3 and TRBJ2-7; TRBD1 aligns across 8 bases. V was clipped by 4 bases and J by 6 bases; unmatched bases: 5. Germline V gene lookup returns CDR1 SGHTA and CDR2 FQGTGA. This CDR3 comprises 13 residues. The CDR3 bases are TGTGCCAGCAGCTCGGACAGGGCGACCGAGCAGTACTTC. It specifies CASSSDRATEQYF.

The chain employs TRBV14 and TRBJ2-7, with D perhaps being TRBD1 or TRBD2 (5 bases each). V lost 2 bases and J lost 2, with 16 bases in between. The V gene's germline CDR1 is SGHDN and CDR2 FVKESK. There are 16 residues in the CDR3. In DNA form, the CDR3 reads TGTGCCAGCAGCCAAAAAAGGGGACCCCGGACCTACGAGCAGTACTTC. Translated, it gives CASSQKRGPRTYEQYF.

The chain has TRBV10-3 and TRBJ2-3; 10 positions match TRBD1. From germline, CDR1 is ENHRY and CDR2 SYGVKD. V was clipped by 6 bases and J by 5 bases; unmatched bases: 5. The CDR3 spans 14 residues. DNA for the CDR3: TGTGCCATCAGGGACGACAGGGGGCAAGATACGCAGTATTTT. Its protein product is CAIRDDRGQDTQYF.

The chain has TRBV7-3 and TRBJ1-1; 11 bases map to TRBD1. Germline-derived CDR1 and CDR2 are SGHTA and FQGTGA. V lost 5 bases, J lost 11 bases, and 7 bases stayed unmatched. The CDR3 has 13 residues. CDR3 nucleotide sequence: TGTGCCAGCAGCGAGGACAGGGGGCGAGACGCTTTCTTT. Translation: CASSEDRGRDAFF.

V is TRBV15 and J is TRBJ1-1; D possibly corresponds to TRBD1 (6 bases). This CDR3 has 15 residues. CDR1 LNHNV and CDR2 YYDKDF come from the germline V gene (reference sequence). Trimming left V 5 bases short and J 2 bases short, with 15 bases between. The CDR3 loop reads CATSLSTTGNTEAFF. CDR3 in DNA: TGTGCCACCAGCTTATCGACGACAGGTAACACTGAAGCTTTCTTT.

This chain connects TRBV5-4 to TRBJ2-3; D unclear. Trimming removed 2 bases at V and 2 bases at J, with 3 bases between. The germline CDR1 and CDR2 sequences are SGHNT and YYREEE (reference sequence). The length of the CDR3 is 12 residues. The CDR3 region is CASSFYTDTQYF. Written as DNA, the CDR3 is TGTGCCAGCAGCTTCTACACAGATACGCAGTATTTT.

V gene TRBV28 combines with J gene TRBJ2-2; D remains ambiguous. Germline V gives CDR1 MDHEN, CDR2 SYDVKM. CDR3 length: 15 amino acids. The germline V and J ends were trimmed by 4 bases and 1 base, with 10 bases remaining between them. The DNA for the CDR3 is TGTGCCAGCAGTTCCGGCAGAGGGAACACCGGGGAGCTGTTTTTT. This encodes CASSSGRGNTGELFF. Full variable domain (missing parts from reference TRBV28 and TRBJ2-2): DVKVTQSSRYLVKRTGEKVFLECVQDMDHENMFWYRQDPGLGLRLIYFSYDVKMKEKGDIPEGYSVSREKKERFSLILESASTNQTSMYLCASSSGRGNTGELFFGEGSRLTVL.

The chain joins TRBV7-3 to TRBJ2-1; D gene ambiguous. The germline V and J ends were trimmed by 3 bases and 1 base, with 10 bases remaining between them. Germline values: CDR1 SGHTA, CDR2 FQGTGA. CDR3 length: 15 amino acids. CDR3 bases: TGTGCCAGCAGCTTCCCCGAGGTATCCTACAATGAGCAGTTCTTC. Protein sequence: CASSFPEVSYNEQFF.

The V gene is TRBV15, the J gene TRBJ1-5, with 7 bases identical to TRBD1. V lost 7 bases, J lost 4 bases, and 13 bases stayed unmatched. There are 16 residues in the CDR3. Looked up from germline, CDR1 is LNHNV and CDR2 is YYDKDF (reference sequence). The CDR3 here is CATISGKGAGNQPQHF. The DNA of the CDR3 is TGTGCCACCATCTCGGGGAAGGGGGCAGGGAATCAGCCCCAGCATTTT. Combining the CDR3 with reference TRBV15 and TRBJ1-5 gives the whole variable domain DAMVIQNPRYQVTQFGKPVTLSCSQTLNHNVMYWYQQKSSQAPKLLFHYYDKDFNNEADTPDNFQSRRPNTSFCFLDIRSPGLGDTAMYLCATISGKGAGNQPQHFGDGTRLSIL.

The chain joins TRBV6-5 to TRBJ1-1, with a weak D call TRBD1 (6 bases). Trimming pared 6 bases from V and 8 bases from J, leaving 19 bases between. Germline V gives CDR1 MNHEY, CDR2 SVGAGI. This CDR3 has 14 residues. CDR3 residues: CASSHRTFDREAFF. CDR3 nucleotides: TGTGCCAGCAGCCACAGAACCTTCGACAGGGAAGCTTTCTTT.

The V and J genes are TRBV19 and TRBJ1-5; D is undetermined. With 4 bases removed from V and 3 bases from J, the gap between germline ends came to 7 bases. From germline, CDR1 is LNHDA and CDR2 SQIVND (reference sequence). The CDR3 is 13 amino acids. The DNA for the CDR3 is TGTGCCAGTAGTACTGGATACAATCAGCCCCAGCATTTT. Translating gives CASSTGYNQPQHF.

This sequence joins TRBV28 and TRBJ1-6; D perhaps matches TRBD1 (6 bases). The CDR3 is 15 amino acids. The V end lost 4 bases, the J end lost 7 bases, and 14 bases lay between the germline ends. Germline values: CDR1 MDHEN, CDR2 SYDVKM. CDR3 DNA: TGTGCCAGCAGTTCCCCACAGGGTTCCAATTCACCCCTCCACTTT. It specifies CASSSPQGSNSPLHF.

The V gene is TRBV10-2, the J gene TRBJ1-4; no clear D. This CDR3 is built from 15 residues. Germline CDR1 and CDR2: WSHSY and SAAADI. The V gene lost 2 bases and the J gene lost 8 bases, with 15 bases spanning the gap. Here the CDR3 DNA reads TGCGCCAGCAGTGAGCCCACACGAGTGAGAGAAAAACTGTTTTTT. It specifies CASSEPTRVREKLFF.

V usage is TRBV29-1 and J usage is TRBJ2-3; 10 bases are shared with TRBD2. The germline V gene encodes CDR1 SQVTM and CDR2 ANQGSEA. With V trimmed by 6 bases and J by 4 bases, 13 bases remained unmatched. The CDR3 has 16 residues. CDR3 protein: CSVARGSGRAPDTQYF. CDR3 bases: TGCAGCGTCGCGAGGGGAAGCGGGAGGGCCCCAGATACGCAGTATTTT.

The DNA for the CDR3 is TGTGCCAGCAGCTTAGCGAGGCCACGGAATGAGCAGTTCTTC. Its translation is CASSLARPRNEQFF. This chain connects TRBV7-9 to TRBJ2-1, with no clear D. The V end lost 0 bases, the J end lost 7 bases, and 10 bases lay between the germline ends. The CDR3 has 14 amino acids. CDR1 is SEHNR and CDR2 is FQNEAQ in the germline V gene (reference sequence). The full variable domain, rest sourced from reference TRBV7-9 and TRBJ2-1, is DTGVSQNPRHKITKRGQNVTFRCDPISEHNRLYWYRQTLGQGPEFLTYFQNEAQLEKSRLLSDRFSAERPKGSFSTLEIQRTEQGDSAMYLCASSLARPRNEQFFGPGTRLTVL.

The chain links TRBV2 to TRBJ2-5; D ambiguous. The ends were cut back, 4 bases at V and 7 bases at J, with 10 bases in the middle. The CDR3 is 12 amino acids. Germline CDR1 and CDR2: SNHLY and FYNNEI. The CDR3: CASSVTSGTQYF. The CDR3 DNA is TGTGCCAGCAGTGTTACTTCGGGGACCCAGTACTTC.

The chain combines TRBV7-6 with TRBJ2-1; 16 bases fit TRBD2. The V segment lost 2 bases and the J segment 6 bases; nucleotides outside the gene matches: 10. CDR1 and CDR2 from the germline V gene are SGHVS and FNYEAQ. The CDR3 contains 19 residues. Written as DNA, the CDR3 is TGTGCCAGCAGCTTAAGGACAGGGGGGACTAGCGGGAGGGGCAATGAGCAGTTCTTC. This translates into CASSLRTGGTSGRGNEQFF.

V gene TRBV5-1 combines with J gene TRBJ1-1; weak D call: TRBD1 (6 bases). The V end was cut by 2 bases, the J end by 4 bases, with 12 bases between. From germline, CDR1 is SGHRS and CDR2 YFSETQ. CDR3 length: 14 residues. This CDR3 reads CASSLGTGSTEAFF. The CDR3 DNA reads TGCGCCAGCAGCTTAGGTACAGGGTCCACTGAAGCTTTCTTT.

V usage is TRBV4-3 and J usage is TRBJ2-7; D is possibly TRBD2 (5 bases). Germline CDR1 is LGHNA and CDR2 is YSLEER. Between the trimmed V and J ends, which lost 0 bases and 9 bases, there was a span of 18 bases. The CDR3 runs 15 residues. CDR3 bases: TGCGCCAGCAGCCAAGATCGCGGAGGAGGAGGAGGGCAGTACTTC. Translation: CASSQDRGGGGGQYF.

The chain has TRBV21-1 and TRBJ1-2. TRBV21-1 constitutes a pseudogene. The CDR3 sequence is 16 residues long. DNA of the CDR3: TGTGCCAGCAGCGCCCACCAGCAGCTCATCAACTATGGCTACACCTTC. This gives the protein CASSAHQQLINYGYTF.